Each of the 20 T cell receptor beta chains below was sequenced from the same sample in a study of blood T cell repertoires in COVID-19. Using immunoSEQ multiplex PCR, the repertoire was profiled, and TCRdb retains in-frame clones only, with some absent. The table lists some 87,000 clones, 80% to 95% of them singletons. The source material was peripheral blood. The source of these receptors is a woman in her sixties with active COVID-19.

The chain is built from TRBV5-6 and TRBJ2-5; D not certain. Trimming took off 3 bases at V and 5 bases at J, with 11 bases between the two ends. This CDR3 comprises 13 residues. Germline lookup yields CDR1 SGHDT and CDR2 YYEEEE. The CDR3 DNA is TGTGCCAGCAGCTCAATCAATCGGGAGACCCAGTACTTC. It translates to CASSSINRETQYF.

The chain combines TRBV5-1 with TRBJ2-5, with 13 bases fitting TRBD2. The CDR3 totals 16 residues. J was trimmed by 5 bases and V by 5 bases; bases with no gene match: 9. Per germline, CDR1 SGHRS and CDR2 YFSETQ. The CDR3 nucleotides are TGCGCCAGCAGTTCGGGACTAGCGGGAACCGGGGAGACCCAGTACTTC. Translating it yields CASSSGLAGTGETQYF.

The V call is TRBV7-9, the J call TRBJ2-1; 7 bases line up with TRBD2. The CDR3 runs to 14 residues. Germline CDR1 reads SEHNR; CDR2 reads FQNEAQ (reference sequence). J was trimmed by 4 bases and V by 8 bases; bases with no gene match: 8. CDR3 in amino acids: CASHSSGRYNEQFF. In DNA, the CDR3 is TGTGCCAGCCATTCTAGCGGACGTTACAATGAGCAGTTCTTC. Full variable domain (rest looked up from reference TRBV7-9 and TRBJ2-1): DTGVSQNPRHKITKRGQNVTFRCDPISEHNRLYWYRQTLGQGPEFLTYFQNEAQLEKSRLLSDRFSAERPKGSFSTLEIQRTEQGDSAMYLCASHSSGRYNEQFFGPGTRLTVL.

Concerning this clone: An end of the junction differs from the germline gene, which may be a read error. The rearrangement links TRBV5-4 to TRBJ1-4, with a possible D match to TRBD1 (5 bases). Germline-derived CDR1 and CDR2 are SGHNT and YYREEE (reference sequence). The CDR3 is made up of 15 amino acids. The CDR3 nucleotides read TGTGCCAGCAGTTTGGCGACAGATGCTGTCGAAAAACTGTTTTTT. Translated: CASSLATDAVEKLFF.

This chain joins TRBV10-3 and TRBJ1-2; 8 bases fit TRBD1. This CDR3 has 15 residues. J was trimmed by 6 bases and V by 0 bases; bases with no gene match: 6. Germline V CDR1 and CDR2: ENHRY, SYGVKD. The CDR3 sequence: CAISESSPGGNGYTF. Written as DNA, the CDR3 is TGTGCCATCAGTGAGTCGAGCCCAGGGGGCAATGGCTACACCTTC.

A word on this clone: This same CDR3 is encoded by further DNA sequences in the sample. The rearrangement uses TRBV18 and TRBJ1-1, with D possibly TRBD1 on 6 matching bases. Trimming shortened V by 4 bases and J by 1 base, and 7 bases separated the two germline ends. The CDR3 consists of 13 residues. The V gene's germline CDR1 is KGHSH and CDR2 LQKENI. CDR3 sequence (DNA): TGTGCCAGCTCACTGGACAGGAACACTGAAGCTTTCTTT. Protein product: CASSLDRNTEAFF.

This clone was seen a single time. The chain joins TRBV7-2 to TRBJ2-3; 10 bases line up with TRBD2. The V gene's germline CDR1 is SGHTA and CDR2 FQGNSA. V was clipped by 5 bases and J by 3 bases; unmatched bases: 5. The CDR3 totals 15 residues. This chain's CDR3 is CASSPLAGATDTQYF. Written as DNA, the CDR3 is TGTGCCAGCAGCCCCCTAGCGGGGGCAACAGATACGCAGTATTTT.

V is TRBV5-5 and J is TRBJ1-2, with 7 positions matching TRBD1. This CDR3 is built from 13 residues. The germline V gene has CDR1 SGHKS and CDR2 YYEKEE (reference sequence). V trimming: 2 bases; J trimming: 6 bases; junction bases outside the gene matches: 4. CDR3 sequence (DNA): TGTGCCAGCAGCTTACAGGGGCATGATGGCTACACCTTC. The encoded protein is CASSLQGHDGYTF.

J is TRBJ1-2 and V is TRBV5-6, with D unclear. The CDR3 extends over 13 amino acids. The V gene's germline CDR1 is SGHDT and CDR2 YYEEEE. Trimming removed 0 bases at V and 1 base at J, with 4 bases between. CDR3 bases: TGTGCCAGCAGCTTGGGAGTTAACTATGGCTACACCTTC. Translation gives CASSLGVNYGYTF.

CDR3 in DNA: TGTGCCAGCAGCTTAGGGGTTGCTAGCGGGCCCTACGAGCAGTACTTC. Translation gives CASSLGVASGPYEQYF. The chain uses TRBV7-9 and TRBJ2-7, with 8 bases lining up with TRBD2. The CDR3 has 16 residues. Germline-derived CDR1 and CDR2 are SEHNR and FQNEAQ (reference sequence). Losses at the gene ends were 1 base for V and 2 bases for J; bases not matched to a gene: 7.

The chain is built from TRBV5-4 and TRBJ2-7, with D uncertain. V lost 4 bases, J lost 2 bases, and 13 bases lay in between. CDR3 size: 14 residues. Germline V gene sequence: CDR1 SGHNT, CDR2 YYREEE (reference sequence). CDR3: CASSLLNRAYEQYF. In DNA form, the CDR3 reads TGTGCCAGCAGCCTACTCAACCGCGCCTACGAGCAGTACTTC.

The genes are TRBV5-1 and TRBJ2-1, with 7 bases fitting TRBD2. The CDR3 length is 15 residues. Losses at the gene ends were 0 bases for V and 6 bases for J; bases not matched to a gene: 6. Germline V gene data show CDR1 as SGHRS and CDR2 as YFSETQ. CDR3 nucleotides: TGCGCCAGCAGCTTGGCGCTAGCGGAGGCCAATGAGCAGTTCTTC. This codes for CASSLALAEANEQFF.

The chain employs TRBV7-3 and TRBJ1-1; the match to TRBD1 covers 12 bases. Per the germline V gene, CDR1 is SGHTA and CDR2 is FQGTGA. Trimming removed 5 bases from V and 4 bases from J; junction bases left unmatched: 14. The CDR3 is made up of 18 amino acids. The chain's CDR3 is CASSRDAGTGGAGTEAFF. The DNA for the CDR3 is TGTGCCAGCAGCCGAGACGCGGGGACAGGGGGCGCGGGCACTGAAGCTTTCTTT.

This chain connects TRBV10-3 to TRBJ2-7, with TRBD2 as a possible D gene (6 bases). V was cut by 5 bases and J by 2 bases, with 16 bases left in between. This CDR3 has 15 residues. The germline gives CDR1 ENHRY, CDR2 SYGVKD. The CDR3 DNA sequence: TGTGCCATCAGTATTGGGGGGAGCCTCGCCTACGAGCAGTACTTC. Protein sequence: CAISIGGSLAYEQYF.

This sequence joins TRBV7-3 and TRBJ1-1; 7 bases line up with TRBD1. The germline V gene has CDR1 SGHTA and CDR2 FQGTGA. The CDR3 is 15 residues long. The V segment lost 3 bases and the J segment 0 bases; nucleotides outside the gene matches: 4. DNA for the CDR3: TGTGCCAGCAGCTTGACGGGACAGATGAACACTGAAGCTTTCTTT. Protein product: CASSLTGQMNTEAFF.

This clone has a handful of counts. The chain couples TRBV7-8 to TRBJ2-2; tentatively, D is TRBD2 (6 bases). There are 20 residues in the CDR3. Germline assignment: CDR1 SGHVS and CDR2 FQNEAQ. V lost 1 base to trimming and J lost 2 bases, with 23 bases between them. The CDR3 DNA reads TGTGCCAGCAGCTTAGATTTTTTGCGGGAAAAATCCCAAAACACCGGGGAGCTGTTTTTT. Translating gives CASSLDFLREKSQNTGELFF.

The V and J genes are TRBV20-1 and TRBJ2-1; D remains ambiguous. CDR3 size: 11 residues. CDR1 is DFQATT, CDR2 SNEGSKA, per germline (reference sequence). The V end lost 6 bases, the J end lost 7 bases, and 10 bases lay between the germline ends. The CDR3 region is CSAQKSNEQFF. The CDR3 nucleotides are TGCAGTGCCCAGAAAAGTAATGAGCAGTTCTTC.

The chain has TRBV18 and TRBJ1-1; the match to TRBD1 covers 11 bases. Germline CDR1 is KGHSH and CDR2 is LQKENI. The CDR3 sequence is 16 residues long. Losses at the gene ends were 3 bases for V and 5 bases for J; bases not matched to a gene: 8. The DNA for the CDR3 is TGTGCCAGCTCACCCGAGGACAGGGGGCGTTTTACTGAAGCTTTCTTT. This encodes CASSPEDRGRFTEAFF.

This chain joins TRBV9 and TRBJ2-5; possible D gene TRBD2, 6 bases. The CDR3 spans 14 residues. With 2 bases removed from V and 4 bases from J, the gap between germline ends came to 12 bases. The germline V gene has CDR1 SGDLS and CDR2 YYNGEE. CDR3 protein: CASSVSGEGETQYF. DNA of the CDR3: TGTGCCAGCAGCGTTTCGGGAGAAGGAGAGACCCAGTACTTC.

The CDR3 bases are TGTGCCAGCAGTTTAGGCGGAGGGGCCTATGGCTACACCTTC. As protein: CASSLGGGAYGYTF. The V gene is TRBV28, the J gene TRBJ1-2, with D maybe TRBD1 (5 bases). From germline, CDR1 is MDHEN and CDR2 SYDVKM. This CDR3 region has 14 residues. V was trimmed by 2 bases and J by 4 bases, leaving 11 bases between them.